Presented here are 20 T cell receptor beta chains from one specimen sequenced in a study of T cell responses to AZD1222 COVID-19 vaccine. The data were produced by immunoSEQ multiplex PCR, yet TCRdb's version contains in-frame clones alone and is incomplete. The data hold 27,000 or so clones, with roughly 90% observed a single time. Here the sequenced sample was peripheral blood, taken 28 days after the second AZD1222 dose. Every receptor here comes from an adult who received the AZD1222 COVID-19 vaccine.

The V gene is TRBV12-3 or TRBV12-4, the J gene TRBJ2-1, with D perhaps given as TRBD1 or TRBD2 (6 bases each). V dropped 2 bases and J dropped 9 bases, with 11 bases sitting between them. The CDR3 runs to 13 residues. DNA of the CDR3: TGTGCCAGCAGTTTAAACGGAGGGGGTGAGCAGTTCTTC. Its protein product is CASSLNGGGEQFF.

The chain employs TRBV6-5 and TRBJ1-3; D is unresolved. The CDR3 totals 16 residues. Germline-derived CDR1 and CDR2 are MNHEY and SVGAGI. The germline V and J ends were trimmed by 0 bases and 4 bases, with 13 bases remaining between them. The CDR3 coding sequence is TGTGCCAGCAGTTACTCCACCCGGCTTGCAGGAAACACCATATATTTT. Translating it yields CASSYSTRLAGNTIYF.

This clone was detected only once. The genes are TRBV30 and TRBJ2-7; 13 bases align to TRBD2. CDR1 is GTSNPN and CDR2 is SVGIG in the germline V gene (reference sequence). This CDR3 region has 14 residues. The junction had 1 base not matched to a gene; V was cut back by 3 bases and J by 2 bases. The chain's CDR3 is CAWRTSGRAYEQYF. In DNA form, the CDR3 reads TGTGCCTGGAGAACTAGCGGGAGGGCCTACGAGCAGTACTTC.

This clone was seen only once. The chain links TRBV12-5 to TRBJ1-1; TRBD1 might be the D (6 bases). The V end lost 3 bases, the J end lost 6 bases, and 11 bases lay between the germline ends. The CDR3 sequence is 13 residues long. CDR1 is LGHNT, CDR2 FRNRAP, per germline. The CDR3 is CASGLWGAPEAFF. CDR3 coding DNA: TGTGCTAGTGGTTTATGGGGGGCCCCTGAAGCTTTCTTT.

The chain is built from TRBV27 and TRBJ2-5; D perhaps matches TRBD2 (5 bases). This CDR3 has 15 residues. Trimming left V 2 bases short and J 2 bases short, with 12 bases between. Germline CDR1 MNHEY, CDR2 SMNVEV (reference sequence). The CDR3 DNA follows: TGTGCCAGCAGTTTAAGTAGTACGGGGCAAGAGACCCAGTACTTC. It specifies CASSLSSTGQETQYF.

This chain connects TRBV3-1 (or the pseudogene TRBV3-2) to TRBJ1-4; TRBD1 matches 7 bases. CDR1 and CDR2 from the germline V gene are LGHDT and YNNKEL (reference sequence). Unmatched junction bases numbered 4, after V lost 11 bases and J lost 4 bases. This CDR3 comprises 12 residues. The CDR3: CAAGGSNEKLFF. The CDR3 DNA reads as TGTGCCGCAGGGGGGAGTAATGAAAAACTGTTTTTT.

The V and J genes are TRBV9 and TRBJ2-7; D is unresolved. There are 15 residues in the CDR3. Germline lookup yields CDR1 SGDLS and CDR2 YYNGEE. Between the trimmed V and J ends, which lost 0 bases and 3 bases, there was a span of 13 bases. The CDR3 sequence: CASSVATGRSYEQYF. The CDR3 bases are TGTGCCAGCAGCGTAGCTACCGGACGGAGCTACGAGCAGTACTTC.

A few counts support this clone. The J gene is TRBJ1-5, the V gene TRBV4-1, with a weak D call TRBD1 (6 bases). The CDR3 spans 14 residues. Germline CDR1 and CDR2: MGHRA and YSYEKL. V was cut by 4 bases and J by 14 bases, with 21 bases left in between. The CDR3 DNA is TGCGCCAGCAGCCCTCTACCGCCAGGGGACCCCGAGCATTTT. Translating gives CASSPLPPGDPEHF.

On this clone: Different DNA sequences within this sample yield the same CDR3. The chain is built from TRBV11-3 and TRBJ2-2; D is unresolved. Germline V gene data show CDR1 as SGHNT and CDR2 as YENEEA. Trimming cost V 4 bases and J 0 bases, with 0 bases left between them. The CDR3 loop spans 12 amino acids. The CDR3 nucleotides read TGTGCCAGCAGCTCGAACACCGGGGAGCTGTTTTTT. Translating gives CASSSNTGELFF. The full variable domain, in which reference TRBV11-3 and TRBJ2-2 provide the parts outside the CDR3, is EAGVVQSPRYKIIEKKQPVAFWCNPISGHNTLYWYLQNLGQGPELLIRYENEEAVDDSQLPKDRFSAERLKGVDSTLKIQPAELGDSAVYLCASSSNTGELFFGEGSRLTVL.

V and J are TRBV6-5 and TRBJ2-5; TRBD2 aligns across 13 bases. The germline CDR1 and CDR2 sequences are MNHEY and SVGAGI. V shed 7 bases and J 2 bases; nucleotides not matched to a gene: 4. The CDR3 is 15 residues long. CDR3 residues: CASNKLAGGQETQYF. The CDR3 DNA reads TGTGCCAGCAATAAACTAGCGGGAGGGCAAGAGACCCAGTACTTC.

The chain combines TRBV29-1 with TRBJ2-7, with D perhaps matching TRBD2 (5 bases). Trimming shortened V by 4 bases and J by 4 bases, and 8 bases separated the two germline ends. The CDR3 covers 11 residues. Per the germline V gene, CDR1 is SQVTM and CDR2 is ANQGSEA. CDR3 sequence: CSVAGSYEQYF. CDR3 nucleotide sequence: TGCAGCGTTGCGGGAAGTTACGAGCAGTACTTC.

The rearrangement links TRBV7-3 to TRBJ2-3, with TRBD2 identical over 9 bases. V shed 3 bases and J 0 bases; nucleotides not matched to a gene: 4. There are 16 residues in the CDR3. Germline CDR1 is SGHTA and CDR2 is FQGTGA. Here the CDR3 reads CASSFLAGDSTDTQYF. The CDR3 region has the DNA TGTGCCAGCAGCTTCTTAGCGGGAGATAGCACAGATACGCAGTATTTT.

V and J are TRBV2 and TRBJ2-5; D remains ambiguous. The CDR3 covers 12 residues. V was cut by 5 bases and J by 5 bases, with 9 bases left in between. Germline V lookup: CDR1 SNHLY, CDR2 FYNNEI. Written as DNA, the CDR3 is TGTGCCAGCAGTCAACCTCAGGAGACCCAGTACTTC. This gives the protein CASSQPQETQYF.

V is TRBV19 and J is TRBJ1-1; weak D call: TRBD1 (5 bases). Germline CDR1 is LNHDA and CDR2 is SQIVND (reference sequence). The CDR3 extends over 14 amino acids. V was clipped by 0 bases and J by 4 bases, with 9 bases between them. CDR3 DNA: TGTGCCAGTAGTATAGAAGGGGTGGCCACTGAAGCTTTCTTT. Protein: CASSIEGVATEAFF.

Turning to this clone: The CDR3 ends on some other residue instead of the conserved phenylalanine or tryptophan, so this is likely a read error. Because the CDR3's place on the DNA is in doubt, the DNA is left out and the CDR3 is given as listed by TCRdb. CDR3 sequence: CASSEVIERELVLA. The chain carries TRBV6-1 and TRBJ2-3; the D call TRBD2 from the table was never checked on the DNA. From its first to its last residue, the CDR3 has 14 amino acids. Germline V gives CDR1 MNHNS, CDR2 SASEGT.

This chain links TRBV28 with TRBJ1-1; TRBD1 agrees at 11 bases. Germline CDR1 reads MDHEN; CDR2 reads SYDVKM. The CDR3 covers 15 residues. V shed 6 bases, J shed 4 bases, and the junction held 7 bases outside the gene matches. CDR3: CASRTPGQGATEAFF. The DNA of the CDR3 is TGTGCCAGCAGGACCCCCGGACAGGGGGCCACTGAAGCTTTCTTT.

V usage is TRBV14 and J usage is TRBJ2-1; 8 nucleotides agree with TRBD2. Germline-derived CDR1 and CDR2 are SGHDN and FVKESK. The CDR3 runs to 15 residues. The V segment lost 0 bases and the J segment 14 bases; nucleotides outside the gene matches: 12. CDR3 sequence reads: CASSQDLLGLGREFF. The CDR3 DNA follows: TGTGCCAGCAGCCAAGATTTATTAGGTCTCGGGAGGGAGTTCTTC.

The rearrangement joins TRBV6-6 to TRBJ1-1; D gene ambiguous. Germline lookup yields CDR1 MNHNY and CDR2 SVGAGI (reference sequence). V lost 2 bases, J lost 5 bases, and 6 bases lay in between. This CDR3 has 12 amino acids. The CDR3 reads CASSYEQTEAFF. The CDR3 DNA reads as TGTGCCAGCAGTTACGAGCAAACTGAAGCTTTCTTT.

The V call is TRBV10-2, the J call TRBJ1-6, with D unresolved. V dropped 0 bases and J dropped 7 bases, with 10 bases sitting between them. This CDR3 spans 15 amino acids. The germline V gene has CDR1 WSHSY and CDR2 SAAADI. As DNA, the CDR3 is TGCGCCAGCAGTGAGTCTGGACGAACGAATTCACCCCTCCACTTT. Translated: CASSESGRTNSPLHF.

J is TRBJ1-4 and V is TRBV3-1 (or the pseudogene TRBV3-2); a weak D match, TRBD1 (5 bases). V was trimmed by 5 bases and J by 4 bases, leaving 8 bases between them. This CDR3 has 13 amino acids. CDR1 and CDR2 from the germline V gene are LGHDT and YNNKEL (reference sequence). Here the CDR3 DNA reads TGTGCCAGCAGCTCGACAGTTAATGAAAAACTGTTTTTT. Translation: CASSSTVNEKLFF.